This T cell receptor beta chain was documented in a study of blood T cell repertoires in COVID-19 (TCRdb year 2020). About the full investigation: The collaborator samples originated in the United States, Italy and Spain and spanned the acute and convalescent phases of COVID-19. The repertoires were made available in a free public database intended to serve as a resource for research on the immune response to SARS-CoV-2. The sample metadata nearly always contained a de-identified subject ID, COVID-19 status, age in years and sex. The material from the prospective study consisted of cDNA or gDNA derived from T cells, B-cell-depleted T cells, or PBMCs. Subjects who had been exposed to COVID-19, were actively infected with it, or had recovered from it provided the deeply sampled blood TCRbeta repertoires that made up the dataset. HLA class I and class II types, where available, came from metadata supplied by the sample provider rather than from assay-based typing. Samples came from the ongoing ImmuneRACE study (first 160 participants) plus 1,254 subjects from 6 global collaborators. What the work shows at the level of the full study, not this receptor alone: How much clinical and demographic metadata was included differed by source and by participant, and the metadata was provided uncurated.

The immunoSEQ Assay, a bias-controlled multiplex PCR, was used to amplify TCRbeta CDR3 regions from genomic DNA. Regarding the original processing steps: Within the assay, amplification of reference gene primers was used to estimate how many nucleated cells each sample contained. Sequence reads were collapsed and filtered to measure the absolute abundance of every unique TCRbeta CDR3 rearrangement. For each sample, productive Simpson clonality was calculated as the square root of Simpson's diversity index across productive rearrangements. TCRdb provides this immuneACCESS table in a form limited to in-frame rearrangements. Some clones are lacking; in checked studies, under half of them reflect an unresolved V gene, and why the rest are absent is not known. The V and J calls and the clone size are those of that table, but D and trimming were determined from the DNA. The sample table lists some 75,000 clones, about nine tenths of them with a count of one. The ten largest clones add up to less than 9% of the sample.

On this clone itself: Its antigen target is currently unknown. No much larger clonotype is one base removed from it; base qualities were not supplied.

The collaborating institutions used their own protocols to collect whole blood in K2EDTA tubes. For TCRbeta analysis, collaborator samples were shipped as frozen whole blood, as isolated PBMCs, or as DNA extracted from either sample type. The receptor was derived from a human donor in a cohort sampled during active COVID-19. Sequencing was carried out using peripheral blood.

The CDR3 sequence is CASSSGTGSSGNTIYF. The bases are TGTGCCAGCAGCTCCGGGACAGGGAGCTCTGGAAACACCATATATTTT. In this chain, TRBV5-5 is recombined with TRBJ1-3; 9 middle bases align to TRBD1. Trimming leaves V shorter by 3 bases and J shorter by 0 bases, with the junction holding 4 bases beyond the gene matches. Measured from the cysteine to the phenylalanine, the CDR3 is 16 residues long. Left in the record is the CDR3 DNA by itself, 48 bases read in frame from the first base. CDR1 and CDR2 (SGHKS, YYEKEE) derive from the germline V gene (reference sequence).